The clone carrying this T cell receptor (beta chain) was found a few times. The sample originates from a study of CD8+ T cells in alopecia areata. TCR sequencing used cDNA made by reverse transcription of extracted RNA. Profiled with immunoSEQ multiplex PCR; TCRdb holds only in-frame clones, not every one. The sample lists about 150,000 clones; more than 45% were seen once. The junction had 12 bases not matched to a gene; V was cut back by 7 bases and J by 6 bases. Germline CDR1 and CDR2: GTSNPN and SVGIG (reference sequence). CDR3 length: 14 amino acids. The receptor's source is a human donor with alopecia areata. Sequenced sample: CD4+ T cells sorted from blood. The gene calls are TRBV30 and TRBJ2-4; TRBD2 matches 7 bases. CDR3 sequence reads: CASEGGGSLNIQYF. CDR3 in DNA: TGTGCCTCAGAAGGTGGCGGGAGCTTAAACATTCAGTACTTC. The variable domain in full, completed from reference TRBV30 and TRBJ2-4, reads SQTIHQWPATLVQPVGSPLSLECTVEGTSNPNLYWYRQAAGRGLQLLFYSVGIGQISSEVPQNLSASRPQDRQFILSSKKLLLSDSGFYLCASEGGGSLNIQYFGAGTRLSVL.